This entry lists 16 T cell receptor beta chains sequenced from one sample in a study of T cell therapy after organ transplantation (dated by TCRdb to the late 2010s). Which antigens these TCRs recognize remains unknown. The library came from the immunoSEQ multiplex PCR assay. TCRdb obtained this table from immuneACCESS and retained in-frame rearrangements with V and J assigned. These tables miss some clones; where compared with another copy, unresolved V genes account for less than half of the shortfall, and the remainder is unexplained. Counted in this sample were under 5,500 clones; about 63% of them appeared once. The ten most abundant clones make up around 40% of the sample. The time point label of this sample denotes: 4-8 weeks after completion of therapy. This material consisted of CD8+ T cells from blood, taken after autologous CMV-specific T cell therapy. These receptors were obtained from a human patient who had received a solid organ transplant and had CMV disease. In patients who had a transplant, some T cells may come from the graft donor.

The rearrangement uses TRBV27 and TRBJ2-3, with D possibly matching TRBD2 (6 bases). Trimming cost V 5 bases and J 4 bases, with 19 bases left between them. Germline assignment: CDR1 MNHEY and CDR2 SMNVEV (reference sequence). This CDR3 contains 16 residues. The CDR3 protein is CASSASLARRADTQYF. In nucleotides, the CDR3 is TGTGCCAGCAGTGCCTCCCTAGCGCGGAGGGCAGATACGCAGTATTTT.

The sample holds a few counts of this clone. This chain links TRBV5-4 with TRBJ1-5, with D unresolved. Per the germline V gene, CDR1 is SGHNT and CDR2 is YYREEE (reference sequence). The CDR3 has 19 amino acids. V was pared by 0 bases and J by 2 bases, with 21 bases between. CDR3 residues: CASSLVLSSPLGGNQPQHF. The CDR3 DNA reads TGTGCCAGCAGCTTGGTTCTGAGTAGCCCTTTGGGTGGCAATCAGCCCCAGCATTTT.

The chain links TRBV6-6 to TRBJ2-1; 9 positions match TRBD1. The CDR3 runs 14 residues. Germline loops: CDR1 MNHNY, CDR2 SVGAGI (reference sequence). The J segment lost 7 bases and the V segment lost 7 bases, leaving 8 bases of the junction unmatched. The CDR3 here is CASTPGQGVNEQFF. DNA of the CDR3: TGTGCCAGCACACCGGGACAGGGCGTGAATGAGCAGTTCTTC.

The J gene is TRBJ2-5, the V gene TRBV7-8; TRBD2 might be the D (5 bases). Germline-derived CDR1 and CDR2 are SGHVS and FQNEAQ. The CDR3 loop spans 15 amino acids. The ends were cut back, 6 bases at V and 0 bases at J, with 14 bases in the middle. DNA for the CDR3: TGTGCCAGCAGTCCCGGACTGATGTACCAAGAGACCCAGTACTTC. Amino acid sequence: CASSPGLMYQETQYF.

In its sample, this clone was seen a few times. The V call is TRBV19, the J call TRBJ1-1; a possible D gene is TRBD1 (6 bases). This CDR3 has 14 amino acids. Trimming cost V 6 bases and J 1 base, with 12 bases left between them. Germline V gives CDR1 LNHDA, CDR2 SQIVND (reference sequence). The CDR3 reads CASRLRDTNTEAFF. The CDR3, as DNA: TGTGCCAGTAGGCTCCGGGACACGAACACTGAAGCTTTCTTT.

This clone was counted between two and nine times. The gene calls are TRBV6-5 and TRBJ1-2; the match to TRBD1 covers 7 bases. The CDR3 totals 15 residues. Trimming took 0 bases from V and 8 from J; bases not matched to a gene: 9. Germline values: CDR1 MNHEY, CDR2 SVGAGI. CDR3 region: CASSYSNQAGGGYTF. The CDR3 nucleotides are TGTGCCAGCAGTTACTCGAATCAGGCAGGGGGGGGCTACACCTTC.

V is TRBV7-8 and J is TRBJ2-3, with TRBD2 matching over 16 bases. The CDR3 loop spans 17 amino acids. J was trimmed by 5 bases and V by 5 bases; bases with no gene match: 7. From germline, CDR1 is SGHVS and CDR2 FQNEAQ. The CDR3 bases are TGTGCCAGCAGCCCGGGACTAGCGGGAGGGCCGATAGATACGCAGTATTTT. This translates into CASSPGLAGGPIDTQYF.

The chain combines TRBV7-9 with TRBJ2-7; either TRBD1 or TRBD2 may supply D (6 bases each). Trimming left V 1 base short and J 6 bases short, with 19 bases between. CDR1 and CDR2 from the germline V gene are SEHNR and FQNEAQ (reference sequence). The CDR3 has 16 residues. The CDR3 DNA sequence: TGTGCCAGCAGCTTAGACGCCCCGGGGGCATACCGCGAGCAGTACTTC. This encodes CASSLDAPGAYREQYF.

The gene calls are TRBV5-1 and TRBJ2-2, with D perhaps TRBD2 (5 bases). Trimming took off 4 bases at V and 1 base at J, with 11 bases between the two ends. The V gene's germline CDR1 is SGHRS and CDR2 YFSETQ. This CDR3 comprises 15 residues. CDR3 amino acids: CASSPLRGNTGELFF. The CDR3 nucleotides read TGCGCCAGCAGCCCCCTACGGGGGAACACCGGGGAGCTGTTTTTT.

This clone is termed large (0.1 to 1%). The chain combines TRBV27 with TRBJ1-1; D remains ambiguous. This CDR3 is 14 amino acids long. Looked up from germline, CDR1 is MNHEY and CDR2 is SMNVEV (reference sequence). With 8 bases removed from V and 10 bases from J, the gap between germline ends came to 23 bases. The chain's CDR3 is CASGGVPTHSGAFF. The CDR3 nucleotides are TGTGCCAGCGGTGGGGTCCCTACTCACTCTGGAGCTTTCTTT.

V and J are TRBV20-1 and TRBJ1-1; D ambiguous. With 2 bases removed from V and 6 bases from J, the gap between germline ends came to 4 bases. CDR1 and CDR2 (germline): DFQATT, SNEGSKA (reference sequence). This CDR3 comprises 10 residues. CDR3 in amino acids: CSARSAEAFF. CDR3 bases: TGCAGTGCTAGAAGTGCTGAAGCTTTCTTT.

CDR3 bases: TGTGCCAGTAGACCGGGACAGAACACTGAAGCTTTCTTT. It translates to CASRPGQNTEAFF. The chain combines TRBV19 with TRBJ1-1; tentative D call: TRBD1 (6 bases). V was shortened by 6 bases and J by 1 base, with 9 bases between the two germline ends. The CDR3 runs 13 residues. Germline CDR1 and CDR2: LNHDA and SQIVND (reference sequence). Full variable domain (outside the CDR3, taken from reference TRBV19 and TRBJ1-1): DGGITQSPKYLFRKEGQNVTLSCEQNLNHDAMYWYRQDPGQGLRLIYYSQIVNDFQKGDIAEGYSVSREKKESFPLTVTSAQKNPTAFYLCASRPGQNTEAFFGQGTRLTVV.

This rearrangement joins TRBV7-8 to TRBJ2-2; no clear D. V was trimmed by 3 bases and J by 5 bases, leaving 16 bases between them. This CDR3 has 16 residues. CDR1 SGHVS and CDR2 FQNEAQ come from the germline V gene. This CDR3 is CASSFSLSQRTGELFF. The CDR3, as DNA: TGTGCCAGCAGCTTTTCCCTTTCACAGAGGACCGGGGAGCTGTTTTTT.

This clone was observed once. The chain links TRBV11-3 to TRBJ2-1; 7 bases match TRBD2. The V gene end was trimmed by 2 bases and the J gene end by 7 bases; junction bases not matched to a gene: 8. Germline V gene sequence: CDR1 SGHNT, CDR2 YENEEA. The CDR3 has 15 amino acids. This chain's CDR3 is CASSLLAGDWNEQFF. DNA of the CDR3: TGTGCCAGCAGCTTACTGGCGGGAGATTGGAATGAGCAGTTCTTC.

The gene calls are TRBV27 and TRBJ2-7; possibly TRBD1 for D (6 bases). From germline, CDR1 is MNHEY and CDR2 SMNVEV (reference sequence). The CDR3 has 16 amino acids. Trimming removed 7 bases from V and 0 bases from J, with 19 bases in between. The DNA for the CDR3 is TGTGCCAGCACCATTGACGGGACACAATCCTCCTACGAGCAGTACTTC. This encodes CASTIDGTQSSYEQYF.

This clone was seen a handful of times. The chain is built from TRBV5-1 and TRBJ1-4; D remains ambiguous. Germline lookup yields CDR1 SGHRS and CDR2 YFSETQ. The CDR3 totals 17 residues. V lost 4 bases and J lost 0, with 16 bases in between. Here the CDR3 reads CASSPTGIGATNEKLFF. The CDR3 DNA reads as TGCGCCAGCAGCCCAACCGGGATCGGAGCAACTAATGAAAAACTGTTTTTT. The full variable domain, completed using reference TRBV5-1 and TRBJ1-4, is KAGVTQTPRYLIKTRGQQVTLSCSPISGHRSVSWYQQTPGQGLQFLFEYFSETQRNKGNFPGRFSGRQFSNSRSEMNVSTLELGDSALYLCASSPTGIGATNEKLFFGSGTQLSVL.